This is a list of T cell receptor beta chains from one sample in a study of CD8 T cells in Susac syndrome. Each CDR3 protein is one row after TCRdb ran MiXCR on the immunoSEQ multiplex PCR reads. The sample carries about 250,000 distinct CDR3 sequences, about 94% recorded once. Specimen: CD4+ T cells from PBMCs. The receptors shown here come from a human donor with multiple sclerosis. CDR3s include the opening cysteine and the closing phenylalanine or tryptophan. D genes are given only for firm matches. Expanded clones get a size class; other rows say once, few or many, or leave the size out.

>TRBJ1-2|NA|TRBV28|13|TRBD1
CASSQTGGDGYTF
TGTGCCAGCAGCCAAACAGGGGGCGATGGCTACACCTTC
>TRBJ2-5|NA|TRBV2|15|TRBD1
CASRTGQGGKETQYF
TGTGCCAGCAGGACGGGACAGGGCGGGAAAGAGACCCAGTACTTC
>TRBJ1-1|NA|TRBV20-1|15|TRBD1
CSASRLDRANTEAFF
TGCAGTGCTAGTAGACTGGACAGGGCGAACACTGAAGCTTTCTTT
>TRBJ1-1|NA|TRBV3-1|15|NA
CASSQARQRDTEAFF
TGTGCCAGCAGCCAAGCCCGACAGCGAGACACTGAAGCTTTCTTT
>TRBJ1-3|NA|TRBV30|15|NA
CAWRPPWGSGNTIYF
TGTGCCTGGAGACCTCCCTGGGGCTCTGGAAACACCATATATTTT
>TRBJ2-7|once|TRBV2|14|NA
CASSSTDNSYEQYF
TGTGCCAGCAGTTCGACAGACAACTCCTACGAGCAGTACTTC
>TRBJ1-5|NA|TRBV2|15|NA
CASRRQEVYNQPQHF
TGTGCCAGCAGAAGACAGGAGGTCTACAATCAGCCCCAGCATTTT
>TRBJ1-1|NA|TRBV2|13|NA
CASRLTSPAEAFF
TGTGCCAGCAGGCTGACAAGCCCCGCTGAAGCTTTCTTT
>TRBJ1-4|NA|TRBV28|15|TRBD1
CASRTSTGAAEKLFF
TGTGCCAGCAGGACCTCTACAGGGGCCGCGGAAAAACTGTTTTTT
>TRBJ2-5|NA|TRBV29-1|14|TRBD1
CSVSSGQGGETQYF
TGCAGCGTTTCCTCGGGACAGGGGGGCGAGACCCAGTACTTC
>TRBJ1-4|once|TRBV5-4|16|NA
CASSSGPVETNEKLFF
TGTGCCAGCAGCTCTGGACCGGTGGAGACTAATGAAAAACTGTTTTTT
>TRBJ2-5|NA|TRBV5-1|15|TRBD2
CASSASAGGQETQYF
TGCGCCAGCAGCGCCTCAGCGGGGGGGCAAGAGACCCAGTACTTC
>TRBJ2-1|NA|TRBV14|12|NA
CASSPGGSEQFF
TGTGCCAGCAGCCCTGGGGGTAGTGAGCAGTTCTTC
>TRBJ1-1|NA|TRBV11-3|11|NA
CASRIQGEAFF
TGTGCCAGCAGGATACAGGGAGAAGCTTTCTTT
>TRBJ2-7|once|TRBV4-1|22|NA
CASSQDLDGDSVQFILSYEQYF
TGCGCCAGCAGCCAAGATCTCGATGGCGACTCCGTACAGTTTATCCTTTCCTACGAGCAGTACTTC
>TRBJ1-5|NA|TRBV27|16|NA
CASRSKGRYSNQPQHF
TGTGCCAGCAGGTCGAAGGGGCGATATAGCAATCAGCCCCAGCATTTT
>TRBJ2-3|NA|TRBV28|16|TRBD1
CASSSLSGQGEDTQYF
TGTGCCAGCAGTTCGCTATCGGGACAGGGGGAAGATACGCAGTATTTT
>TRBJ1-2|NA|TRBV28|14|NA
CASSPGITNYGYTF
TGTGCCAGCAGTCCCGGGATAACTAACTATGGCTACACCTTC
>TRBJ2-2|NA|TRBV27|15|TRBD1
CASSPPRGRAGELFF
TGTGCCAGCAGTCCCCCCAGGGGGCGGGCCGGGGAGCTGTTTTTT
>TRBJ2-4|NA|TRBV4-1|14|NA
CASSQVAPGNIQYF
TGCGCCAGCAGCCAAGTGGCCCCGGGGAACATTCAGTACTTC
>TRBJ1-3|NA|TRBV5-1|16|NA
CASSLDGVSSGNTIYF
TGCGCCAGCAGCTTGGATGGGGTGAGCTCTGGAAACACCATATATTTT
>TRBJ2-5|NA|TRBV5-1|16|TRBD2
CASSPNGLAGQETQYF
TGCGCCAGCAGCCCGAACGGACTAGCGGGGCAAGAGACCCAGTACTTC
>TRBJ1-6|NA|TRBV27|15|TRBD1
CASKRGTEYNSPLHF
TGTGCCAGCAAAAGAGGGACAGAATATAATTCACCCCTCCACTTT
>TRBJ2-7|NA|TRBV19|17|NA
CASSIDHGTAASYEQYF
TGTGCCAGTAGTATAGATCACGGCACGGCGGCCTCCTACGAGCAGTACTTC
>TRBJ2-2|NA|TRBV5-6|14|NA
CASSFPGLPGELFF
TGTGCCAGCAGCTTCCCTGGGCTGCCCGGGGAGCTGTTTTTT
>TRBJ1-5|NA|TRBV2|15|TRBD1
CASSSDRARSGPQHF
TGTGCCAGCAGTTCAGACAGGGCCCGGAGTGGGCCCCAGCATTTT
>TRBJ1-6|NA|TRBV5-1|17|TRBD1
CASSRTGTGGMNSPLHF
TGCGCCAGCAGCAGAACCGGGACAGGGGGCATGAATTCACCCCTCCACTTT
>TRBJ2-5|NA|TRBV9|13|NA
CASSVGGQETQYF
TGTGCCAGCAGCGTAGGTGGTCAAGAGACCCAGTACTTC
>TRBJ2-7|NA|TRBV20-1|16|TRBD2
CSASGVTSGDSYEQYF
TGCAGTGCTAGCGGGGTGACTAGCGGGGACTCCTACGAGCAGTACTTC
>TRBJ1-5|NA|TRBV19|16|NA
CASSISGQGPGQPQHF
TGTGCCAGTAGTATAAGCGGCCAGGGACCAGGTCAGCCCCAGCATTTT
>TRBJ1-1|NA|TRBV27|13|NA
CASGMNGQREAFF
TGTGCCAGCGGTATGAACGGACAGCGTGAAGCTTTCTTT
>TRBJ2-2|NA|TRBV14|12|TRBD1
CASSRLTGGVIF
TGTGCCAGCAGCCGTCTGACAGGGGGCGTGATTTTT
>TRBJ1-2|NA|TRBV3-1|15|NA
CASSRKNLINYGYTF
TGTGCCAGCAGCCGGAAGAATTTAATTAACTATGGCTACACCTTC
>TRBJ1-1|NA|TRBV12-3/TRBV12-4|15|NA
CASRPGRLLNTEAFF
TGTGCCAGCAGGCCGGGACGGTTATTGAACACTGAAGCTTTCTTT
>TRBJ1-5|NA|TRBV6-5|13|NA
CASRPSFDQPQHF
TGTGCCAGCAGACCCAGCTTCGATCAGCCCCAGCATTTT
>TRBJ1-1|NA|TRBV3-1|14|NA
CASTNTGTNTEAFF
TGTGCCAGCACCAACACAGGGACGAACACTGAAGCTTTCTTT
>TRBJ2-7|NA|TRBV12-3/TRBV12-4|15|NA
CASRLSSEGTYEQYF
TGTGCCAGCAGGCTGTCTTCCGAGGGTACCTACGAGCAGTACTTC
>TRBJ2-3|NA|TRBV6-1|17|NA
CASSEATRGTSTDTQYF
TGTGCCAGCAGTGAGGCAACTAGAGGTACTAGCACAGATACGCAGTATTTT
>TRBJ1-1|once|TRBV25-1|14|NA
CASSDRAMNTEAFF
TGTGCCAGCAGTGACAGGGCTATGAACACTGAAGCTTTCTTT
>TRBJ2-1|NA|TRBV20-1|14|TRBD2
CSARPSGRNNEQFF
TGCAGTGCTCGGCCTAGCGGGCGTAACAATGAGCAGTTCTTC
>TRBJ1-2|NA|TRBV7-9|14|NA
CASSPIQGIYGYTF
TGTGCCAGCAGCCCGATACAGGGCATCTATGGCTACACCTTC
>TRBJ1-1|NA|TRBV4-1|14|NA
CASSFGQRNTEAFF
TGCGCCAGCAGCTTCGGACAGAGGAACACTGAAGCTTTCTTT
>TRBJ1-3|few|TRBV7-8|15|TRBD1
CASSPRTGRGNTIYF
TGTGCCAGCAGCCCTCGGACAGGGAGGGGGAACACCATATATTTT
>TRBJ2-7|NA|TRBV2|13|TRBD1
CASERQGFGEQYF
TGTGCCAGCGAGAGACAGGGTTTTGGTGAGCAGTACTTC
>TRBJ2-3|NA|TRBV6-1|17|TRBD1
CASFPRDRGLNTDTQYF
TGTGCCAGCTTCCCGAGGGACAGGGGGCTCAACACAGATACGCAGTATTTT
>TRBJ2-2|NA|TRBV29-1|14|NA
CSVAAGVVTGELFF
TGCAGCGTTGCGGCAGGGGTAGTCACCGGGGAGCTGTTTTTT
>TRBJ2-3|NA|TRBV5-1|16|NA
CASSSSPQTDTDTQYF
TGCGCCAGCAGCTCGTCGCCCCAGACCGACACAGATACGCAGTATTTT
>TRBJ1-6|NA|TRBV28|15|NA
CASSLYGRGDSPLHF
TGTGCCAGCAGTTTATATGGCAGGGGTGATTCACCCCTCCACTTT
>TRBJ2-6|NA|TRBV12-3/TRBV12-4|16|NA
CASSPRPPSGANVLTF
TGTGCCAGCAGTCCCCGGCCTCCTTCTGGGGCCAACGTCCTGACTTTC
>TRBJ1-2|NA|TRBV29-1|11|TRBD1
CSVDHRGGYTF
TGCAGCGTTGACCACAGGGGCGGCTACACCTTC